What follows are 17 T cell receptor beta chains derived from one specimen sequenced in a study of blood T cell repertoires in COVID-19. The assay was immunoSEQ multiplex PCR, and TCRdb's table has in-frame clones only and misses some. The profile shows about 75,000 clones, 79% of them singletons. Sequencing was done on a sample of peripheral blood. The source of these receptors is a woman of 80 years or more with active or convalescent COVID-19.

The V call is TRBV7-2, the J call TRBJ2-1; 8 bases align to TRBD2. Germline V lookup: CDR1 SGHTA, CDR2 FQGNSA. The CDR3 consists of 17 residues. Unmatched junction bases numbered 7, after V lost 3 bases and J lost 0 bases. The CDR3 region has the DNA TGTGCCAGCAGCTTGCTCGGACTAGCTGCCTCCTACAATGAGCAGTTCTTC. It translates to CASSLLGLAASYNEQFF.

The chain couples TRBV19 to TRBJ1-1; D gene uncertain. CDR1 is LNHDA, CDR2 SQIVND, per germline (reference sequence). The V and J ends lost 6 bases and 4 bases respectively, with 18 bases between them. This CDR3 is 15 amino acids long. The CDR3 reads CASSPPSRILTEAFF. The CDR3 coding sequence is TGTGCCAGTAGCCCCCCATCCAGGATTCTCACTGAAGCTTTCTTT.

This clone has just one count. The genes are TRBV5-6 and TRBJ2-7, with TRBD2 as a possible D gene (5 bases). V was shortened by 0 bases and J by 4 bases, with 5 bases between the two germline ends. This CDR3 spans 12 amino acids. The germline gives CDR1 SGHDT, CDR2 YYEEEE. This CDR3 reads CASSLGGYEQYF. The CDR3 DNA is TGTGCCAGCAGCTTGGGAGGGTACGAGCAGTACTTC.

This chain joins TRBV18 and TRBJ1-1; D ambiguous. The germline V gene has CDR1 KGHSH and CDR2 LQKENI. The CDR3 is made up of 14 amino acids. V was cut by 3 bases and J by 3 bases, with 11 bases left in between. CDR3 sequence reads: CASSPDTTHTEAFF. The CDR3 DNA reads as TGTGCCAGCTCACCCGACACCACCCACACTGAAGCTTTCTTT.

The chain employs TRBV18 and TRBJ2-7, with 7 positions matching TRBD1. The CDR3 totals 14 residues. Germline V gene lookup returns CDR1 KGHSH and CDR2 LQKENI. V gave up 5 bases and J gave up 2 bases; unmatched junction bases: 6. Here the CDR3 DNA reads TGTGCCAGCTCAAGGACAGGTGGAGCCTACGAGCAGTACTTC. Translation gives CASSRTGGAYEQYF.

In this sample, this clone turned up once. Here the CDR3 DNA reads TGTGCCAGCAGCGTATACCCGGGGGGCGAGCAGTACTTC. It encodes CASSVYPGGEQYF. The V call is TRBV9, the J call TRBJ2-7; 7 bases map to TRBD2. V lost 1 base to trimming and J lost 6 bases; unmatched junction nucleotides: 4. CDR1 is SGDLS and CDR2 is YYNGEE in the germline V gene. The CDR3 loop spans 13 amino acids.

The rearrangement links TRBV7-2 to TRBJ1-2; D is possibly TRBD1 (5 bases). CDR3 length: 14 residues. CDR1 is SGHTA and CDR2 is FQGNSA in the germline V gene. Trimming shortened V by 6 bases and J by 0 bases, and 11 bases separated the two germline ends. The CDR3 reads CASRGGRANYGYTF. The DNA for the CDR3 is TGTGCCAGCAGGGGTGGCAGGGCTAACTATGGCTACACCTTC. The full variable domain, with the rest looked up from reference TRBV7-2 and TRBJ1-2, is GAGVSQSPSNKVTEKGKDVELRCDPISGHTALYWYRQSLGQGLEFLIYFQGNSAPDKSGLPSDRFSAERTGGSVSTLTIQRTQQEDSAVYLCASRGGRANYGYTFGSGTRLTVV.

This clone was seen a handful of times. The chain is built from TRBV9 and TRBJ2-5; 13 bases are a match to TRBD2. The ends lost 5 bases at V and 1 base at J; junction bases unmatched: 2. This CDR3 region has 15 residues. Germline CDR1 is SGDLS and CDR2 is YYNGEE. Here the CDR3 reads CASRGLAGAQETQYF. CDR3 sequence (DNA): TGTGCCAGCAGAGGACTAGCGGGAGCCCAAGAGACCCAGTACTTC.

The chain employs TRBV7-9 and TRBJ2-2; D gene uncertain. The CDR3 extends over 16 amino acids. In germline, CDR1 is SEHNR, CDR2 FQNEAQ (reference sequence). Trimming took 1 base from V and 1 from J, leaving 10 bases between them. CDR3 loop: CASSLGSSGNTGELFF. CDR3 nucleotides: TGTGCCAGCAGCTTAGGTAGTAGTGGGAACACCGGGGAGCTGTTTTTT.

The CDR3 DNA reads as TGCGCCAGCAGCTTGGGTCCGGGGAGGAACATTCAGTACTTC. It codes for CASSLGPGRNIQYF. The chain employs TRBV5-1 and TRBJ2-4; the D gene is possibly TRBD2 (6 bases). Trimming cost V 0 bases and J 7 bases, with 11 bases left between them. This CDR3 is 14 amino acids long. CDR1 is SGHRS, CDR2 YFSETQ, per germline.

A single count supports this clone. Here the CDR3 reads CATSTVMALSRDQPQHF. The CDR3 nucleotides read TGTGCCACCAGCACAGTAATGGCTCTCTCGAGGGATCAGCCCCAGCATTTT. The rearrangement joins TRBV15 to TRBJ1-5; D is uncertain. This CDR3 comprises 17 residues. Trimming removed 4 bases at V and 5 bases at J, with 21 bases between. Germline V gives CDR1 LNHNV, CDR2 YYDKDF (reference sequence).

Only one count was recorded for this clone. The chain joins TRBV19 to TRBJ2-7; TRBD2 agrees at 11 bases. The CDR3 totals 14 residues. CDR1 and CDR2 (germline): LNHDA, SQIVND (reference sequence). V trimming: 3 bases; J trimming: 3 bases; junction bases outside the gene matches: 1. CDR3 nucleotide sequence: TGTGCCAGTAGTATGACTAGCGGGGACTACGAGCAGTACTTC. Translated, it gives CASSMTSGDYEQYF.

The V gene is TRBV4-1, the J gene TRBJ2-5; a possible D gene is TRBD2 (5 bases). The germline V and J ends were trimmed by 0 bases and 5 bases, with 19 bases remaining between them. Germline values: CDR1 MGHRA, CDR2 YSYEKL. The CDR3 is 17 residues long. CDR3 sequence: CASSQDLAGVFGETQYF. The CDR3 DNA follows: TGCGCCAGCAGCCAAGATTTGGCGGGTGTTTTCGGGGAGACCCAGTACTTC.

The chain combines TRBV29-1 with TRBJ2-7; maybe TRBD2 (6 bases). Trimming shortened V by 5 bases and J by 2 bases, and 13 bases separated the two germline ends. This CDR3 contains 13 residues. Germline loops: CDR1 SQVTM, CDR2 ANQGSEA. CDR3 nucleotides: TGCAGCGTTTTCCCGGGAGCAACCTACGAGCAGTACTTC. Protein sequence: CSVFPGATYEQYF.

This clone was recorded a few times. The genes are TRBV19 and TRBJ1-5, with 9 positions matching TRBD1. Germline CDR1 and CDR2: LNHDA and SQIVND (reference sequence). Trimming at V came to 6 bases and at J to 3 bases, leaving 12 bases not matched to a gene. The CDR3 has 17 residues. Written as DNA, the CDR3 is TGTGCCAGTAGACTTACAGGGGGCCAAGGTACCAATCAGCCCCAGCATTTT. Protein: CASRLTGGQGTNQPQHF.

The J gene is TRBJ2-3, the V gene TRBV3-1 (or the pseudogene TRBV3-2); D gene unclear. Per the germline V gene, CDR1 is LGHDT and CDR2 is YNNKEL (reference sequence). Between the trimmed V and J ends, which lost 0 bases and 8 bases, there was a span of 9 bases. The CDR3 covers 13 residues. The CDR3 reads CASSQDDYSTQYF. The CDR3 DNA reads as TGTGCCAGCAGCCAAGATGATTACAGTACGCAGTATTTT.

The CDR3 here is CASSYRQGPNQPQHF. The CDR3 region has the DNA TGTGCCAGCAGTTACAGACAGGGCCCAAATCAGCCCCAGCATTTT. The chain recombines TRBV6-2 or TRBV6-3 with TRBJ1-5, with 7 bases aligning to TRBD1. Germline V gene lookup returns CDR1 MNHEY and CDR2 SVGEGT. V trimming: 2 bases; J trimming: 4 bases; junction bases outside the gene matches: 5. The CDR3 spans 15 residues.